This TCR beta chain was captured in a study of T cell responses to AZD1222 COVID-19 vaccine. Sequencing used immunoSEQ multiplex PCR; TCRdb keeps in-frame clones, though not all of them. The table includes approximately 91,000 clones, 80% to 95% detected once. This CDR3 has 19 amino acids. The material sequenced was peripheral blood, taken 28 days after the second AZD1222 dose. This sequence was found in an adult who received the AZD1222 COVID-19 vaccine. J is TRBJ2-1 and V is TRBV21-1; the tabulated D call, TRBD2, remains unverified against the DNA. TRBV21-1 is given as a pseudogene. CDR3 in amino acids: CASSKVTGGLAEAYNEQFF. The CDR3 coding sequence is TGTGCCAGCAGCAAAGTGACAGGGGGACTAGCGGAGGCCTACAATGAGCAGTTCTTC.